A selection of T cell receptor beta chains follows, all from one sample in a study of T cell repertoires in cytomegalovirus infection. Their antigens remain unidentified. TCRdb redid the calling of the reads with MiXCR, one entry per CDR3 protein. The data show about 500,000 distinct CDR3 sequences, 30% to 40% seen once. The sequencing used cultured PBMCs, collected from culture after CMV antigen stimulation. These receptors came from a human donor in good health (CMV status not recorded). Some clones in this sample may be carry-over from other donors' samples. The CDR3 runs from the conserved cysteine through the conserved F or W. The order of the fields is J gene, D gene, V gene, clone size, CDR3 length, CDR3 protein, CDR3 DNA. A D gene is named only where the DNA matches it firmly. Clone size is not always given. Where it is, it says once, few, many or a class for expanded clones.

J gene: TRBJ1-4
D gene: TRBD1
V gene: TRBV7-9
clone size: few
CDR3 length: 15
CDR3 protein: CASSLRTGPNEKLFF
CDR3 DNA: TGTGCCAGCAGCTTACGGACAGGGCCTAATGAAAAACTGTTTTTT

J gene: TRBJ1-1
D gene: -
V gene: TRBV6-2/TRBV6-3
clone size: -
CDR3 length: 13
CDR3 protein: CASTRQDNTEAFF
CDR3 DNA: TGTGCCAGCACTCGACAGGATAACACTGAAGCTTTCTTT

J gene: TRBJ1-1
D gene: -
V gene: TRBV6-6
clone size: few
CDR3 length: 14
CDR3 protein: CASSWGDSNTEAFF
CDR3 DNA: TGTGCCAGCAGTTGGGGTGATTCGAACACTGAAGCTTTCTTT

J gene: TRBJ2-7
D gene: -
V gene: TRBV28
clone size: -
CDR3 length: 16
CDR3 protein: CASSLAGPESSYEQYF
CDR3 DNA: TGTGCCAGCAGTTTAGCGGGACCCGAGAGCTCCTACGAGCAGTACTTC

J gene: TRBJ2-2
D gene: TRBD2
V gene: TRBV4-2
clone size: -
CDR3 length: 17
CDR3 protein: CASSQGGLAGTTGELFF
CDR3 DNA: TGTGCCAGCAGCCAAGGCGGACTAGCGGGAACCACCGGGGAGCTGTTTTTT

J gene: TRBJ1-5
D gene: -
V gene: TRBV24-1
clone size: -
CDR3 length: 14
CDR3 protein: CATQSGVGNQPQHF
CDR3 DNA: TGTGCCACACAGTCCGGGGTGGGCAATCAGCCCCAGCATTTT

J gene: TRBJ1-1
D gene: -
V gene: TRBV7-2
clone size: -
CDR3 length: 15
CDR3 protein: CASSLGGYGYTEAFF
CDR3 DNA: TGTGCCAGCAGCTTAGGTGGCTACGGGTACACTGAAGCTTTCTTT

J gene: TRBJ2-2
D gene: -
V gene: TRBV6-6
clone size: -
CDR3 length: 16
CDR3 protein: CAIPTGLVYNTGELFF
CDR3 DNA: TGTGCCATCCCAACGGGGCTAGTTTATAACACCGGGGAGCTGTTTTTT

J gene: TRBJ2-5
D gene: TRBD2
V gene: TRBV10-3
clone size: -
CDR3 length: 15
CDR3 protein: CATAPERGREETQYF
CDR3 DNA: TGTGCCACCGCCCCCGAGCGGGGGCGGGAAGAGACCCAGTACTTC

J gene: TRBJ2-2
D gene: TRBD2
V gene: TRBV3-1
clone size: -
CDR3 length: 17
CDR3 protein: CASSQDVSGSEWRELFF
CDR3 DNA: TGTGCCAGCAGCCAAGATGTAAGCGGGAGCGAATGGAGGGAGCTGTTTTTT